This T cell receptor (beta chain) is from a study of cytomegalovirus exposure and HLA in healthy donors. PCR primers comprised 60 Vbeta and 13 Jbeta primers. Method: immunoSEQ multiplex PCR; TCRdb's copy keeps in-frame clones and lacks some. The repertoire holds 130,000 or so clones, with about 76% as singletons. V dropped 5 bases and J dropped 2; count of bases not matched to a gene: 6. CDR1 is MNHEY and CDR2 is SVGAGI in the germline V gene. The CDR3 contains 15 residues. Study-level results: The study listed approximately 160 cytomegalovirus-associated TCR beta chains. By a later analysis, the bulk of CMV-associated TCR beta chains appeared HLA-restricted. In a later analysis, TCR association rates varied by HLA locus: DRB1 most, HLA-C fewest.

This clone was observed a few times. Its antigen remains unidentified. Sample: PBMCs. The rearrangement links TRBV6-5 to TRBJ1-1, with 9 bases aligning to TRBD1. The receptor was derived from a middle-aged man in good health and CMV-seropositive. The DNA for the CDR3 is TGTGCCAGCAGTAGTGGACAGGGGCGAAACACTGAAGCTTTCTTT. Translated, it gives CASSSGQGRNTEAFF.